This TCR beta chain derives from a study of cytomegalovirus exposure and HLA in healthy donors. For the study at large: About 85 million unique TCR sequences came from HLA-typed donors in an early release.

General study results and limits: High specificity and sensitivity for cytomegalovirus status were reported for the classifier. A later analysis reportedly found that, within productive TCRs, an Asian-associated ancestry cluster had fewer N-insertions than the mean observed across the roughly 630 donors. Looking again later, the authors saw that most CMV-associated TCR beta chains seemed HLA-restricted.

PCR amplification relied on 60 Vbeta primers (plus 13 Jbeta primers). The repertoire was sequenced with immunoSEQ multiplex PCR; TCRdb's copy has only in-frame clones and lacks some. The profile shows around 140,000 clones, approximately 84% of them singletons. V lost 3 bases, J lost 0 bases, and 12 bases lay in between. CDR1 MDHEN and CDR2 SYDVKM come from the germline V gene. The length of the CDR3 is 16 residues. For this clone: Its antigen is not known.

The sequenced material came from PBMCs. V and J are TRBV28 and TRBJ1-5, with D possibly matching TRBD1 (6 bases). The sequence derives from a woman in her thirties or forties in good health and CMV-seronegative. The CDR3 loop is CASSFPGQYSNQPQHF. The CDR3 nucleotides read TGTGCCAGCAGTTTTCCGGGACAATATAGCAATCAGCCCCAGCATTTT. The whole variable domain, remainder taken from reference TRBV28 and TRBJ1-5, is DVKVTQSSRYLVKRTGEKVFLECVQDMDHENMFWYRQDPGLGLRLIYFSYDVKMKEKGDIPEGYSVSREKKERFSLILESASTNQTSMYLCASSFPGQYSNQPQHFGDGTRLSIL.